One and the same sample provided the 22 T cell receptor beta chains below, sequenced in a study of cytomegalovirus exposure and HLA in healthy donors. The PCR ran on 60 Vbeta and 13 Jbeta primers. Repertoires were generated with immunoSEQ multiplex PCR, while TCRdb's copy carries only in-frame clones and drops some. The sample yields about 140,000 clones, 75% to 85% seen once. Sequenced input: PBMCs. All receptors come from a woman aged 18-29 years in good health and CMV-seropositive.

The chain has TRBV6-5 and TRBJ2-7; D is unresolved. Trimming removed 0 bases at V and 0 bases at J, with 9 bases between. Germline CDR1 MNHEY, CDR2 SVGAGI. There are 15 residues in the CDR3. For the CDR3, the DNA is TGTGCCAGCAGTTACTCTAGTGCGGCCTCCTACGAGCAGTACTTC. This codes for CASSYSSAASYEQYF.

For the CDR3, the DNA is TGTGCCAGCAGAAGGACAGGGATTGATAGCTCCTATAATTCACCCCTCCACTTT. This translates into CASRRTGIDSSYNSPLHF. This sequence joins TRBV27 and TRBJ1-6, with 8 bases matching TRBD1. The V gene's germline CDR1 is MNHEY and CDR2 SMNVEV (reference sequence). The CDR3 extends over 18 amino acids. J was trimmed by 0 bases and V by 6 bases; bases with no gene match: 10.

This chain connects TRBV6-5 to TRBJ2-4, with a weak D call TRBD2 (6 bases). V gave up 6 bases and J gave up 2 bases, with 11 bases separating them. Germline loops: CDR1 MNHEY, CDR2 SVGAGI. The CDR3 covers 14 residues. Here the CDR3 DNA reads TGTGCCAGCAGCCGTGGGGGGTCCAAAAACATTCAGTACTTC. Amino acid sequence: CASSRGGSKNIQYF.

A single count supports this clone. The chain is built from TRBV5-6 and TRBJ1-3, with a weak D call TRBD1 (5 bases). The germline CDR1 and CDR2 sequences are SGHDT and YYEEEE. CDR3 length equals 15 residues. Trimming removed 6 bases from V and 0 bases from J, with 13 bases in between. The CDR3 here is CASNWQGPSGNTIYF. The DNA for the CDR3 is TGTGCCAGCAATTGGCAGGGTCCCTCTGGAAACACCATATATTTT.

This clone turned up a few times. The rearrangement uses TRBV4-3 and TRBJ1-5; no clear D. Trimming pared 5 bases from V and 0 bases from J, leaving 11 bases between. There are 15 residues in the CDR3. CDR1 LGHNA and CDR2 YSLEER come from the germline V gene. The chain's CDR3 is CASSSHPYSNQPQHF. CDR3 nucleotides: TGCGCCAGCAGCTCACACCCATATAGCAATCAGCCCCAGCATTTT.

This chain connects TRBV5-1 to TRBJ1-1; D is possibly TRBD1 (5 bases). This CDR3 spans 13 amino acids. V lost 5 bases and J 2 bases, leaving 10 bases between the germline ends. The germline gives CDR1 SGHRS, CDR2 YFSETQ. CDR3 sequence reads: CASRAGGNTEAFF. As DNA, the CDR3 is TGCGCCAGCAGGGCGGGGGGAAACACTGAAGCTTTCTTT.

The V and J genes are TRBV28 and TRBJ2-5; D call uncertain. Germline lookup yields CDR1 MDHEN and CDR2 SYDVKM. Trimming took 4 bases from V and 4 from J, leaving 16 bases between them. The CDR3 extends over 15 amino acids. CDR3 bases: TGTGCCAGCAGTTCCCATGAACCCCGCAGAGAGACCCAGTACTTC. This encodes CASSSHEPRRETQYF.

V and J are TRBV7-2 and TRBJ2-2; a possible D gene is TRBD1 (6 bases). The germline gives CDR1 SGHTA, CDR2 FQGNSA. The CDR3 spans 14 residues. V dropped 6 bases and J dropped 3 bases, with 11 bases sitting between them. CDR3 nucleotide sequence: TGTGCCAGCAGAGGACAGCCCTACACCGGGGAGCTGTTTTTT. Residues: CASRGQPYTGELFF.

V and J are TRBV19 and TRBJ2-7; 8 bases agree with TRBD1. CDR1 is LNHDA and CDR2 is SQIVND in the germline V gene (reference sequence). The CDR3 extends over 13 amino acids. Unmatched junction bases numbered 2, after V lost 4 bases and J lost 3 bases. The CDR3 DNA reads TGTGCCAGTAGTAACGGACAGGGCTACGAGCAGTACTTC. It encodes CASSNGQGYEQYF. Together with reference TRBV19 and TRBJ2-7, the CDR3 gives the full variable domain: DGGITQSPKYLFRKEGQNVTLSCEQNLNHDAMYWYRQDPGQGLRLIYYSQIVNDFQKGDIAEGYSVSREKKESFPLTVTSAQKNPTAFYLCASSNGQGYEQYFGPGTRLTVT.

This clone was picked up a small number of times. The rearrangement uses TRBV2 and TRBJ2-7, with D possibly matching TRBD2 (5 bases). The ends were cut back, 6 bases at V and 2 bases at J, with 11 bases in the middle. The CDR3 is made up of 13 amino acids. Germline CDR1 and CDR2: SNHLY and FYNNEI. The chain's CDR3 is CASSTDGTYEQYF. DNA of the CDR3: TGTGCCAGCAGCACAGACGGGACCTACGAGCAGTACTTC.

This chain links TRBV19 with TRBJ1-5; maybe TRBD1 (5 bases). The germline CDR1 and CDR2 sequences are LNHDA and SQIVND (reference sequence). The CDR3 is made up of 15 amino acids. Trimming removed 6 bases from V and 2 bases from J, with 14 bases in between. The CDR3, as DNA: TGTGCCAGTAGCGTGGGGCAGGTGGGCAATCAGCCCCAGCATTTT. It encodes CASSVGQVGNQPQHF.

The V gene is TRBV19, the J gene TRBJ1-4, with D unresolved. CDR3 size: 14 residues. V lost 1 base, J lost 7 bases, and 10 bases lay in between. Germline CDR1 is LNHDA and CDR2 is SQIVND (reference sequence). The CDR3, as DNA: TGTGCCAGTAGTATAGGTGGTACTGGTGAAAAACTGTTTTTT. This gives the protein CASSIGGTGEKLFF.

This clone appeared once. DNA for the CDR3: TGCAGCGTTGAAACGGGCAAGGGGGGGAACTATGGCTACACCTTC. Encoded protein: CSVETGKGGNYGYTF. The J gene is TRBJ1-2, the V gene TRBV29-1; TRBD1 is a possible D gene (6 bases). The CDR3 has 15 residues. The germline V gene has CDR1 SQVTM and CDR2 ANQGSEA. Trimming pared 2 bases from V and 2 bases from J, leaving 15 bases between.

This clone appeared a few times. The gene calls are TRBV20-1 and TRBJ1-1; no clear D gene. V lost 3 bases and J lost 6, with 8 bases in between. The V gene's germline CDR1 is DFQATT and CDR2 SNEGSKA (reference sequence). The CDR3 spans 11 residues. DNA for the CDR3: TGCAGTGCTAGTCAGTCCGCTGAAGCTTTCTTT. Its translation is CSASQSAEAFF.

V is TRBV2 and J is TRBJ1-3, with unresolved D. Trimming took 9 bases from V and 0 from J, leaving 9 bases between them. Germline V gene data show CDR1 as SNHLY and CDR2 as FYNNEI. The CDR3 spans 13 residues. The CDR3: CASRGNSGNTIYF. The CDR3 DNA reads TGTGCCAGTCGGGGAAACTCTGGAAACACCATATATTTT. The entire variable domain, with the rest obtained from reference TRBV2 and TRBJ1-3, is as follows: EPEVTQTPSHQVTQMGQEVILRCVPISNHLYFYWYRQILGQKVEFLVSFYNNEISEKSEIFDDQFSVERPDGSNFTLKIRSTKLEDSAMYFCASRGNSGNTIYFGEGSWLTVV.

The chain carries TRBV6-6 and TRBJ1-3, with unresolved D. The CDR3 length is 16 residues. CDR1 and CDR2 (germline): MNHNY, SVGAGI (reference sequence). Trimming left V 2 bases short and J 1 base short, with 12 bases between. CDR3 bases: TGTGCCAGCAGTTACACCTGGCCTCCGTCTGGAAACACCATATATTTT. Translation: CASSYTWPPSGNTIYF.

The J gene is TRBJ2-3, the V gene TRBV4-1, with TRBD2 matching 14 bases. The germline V gene has CDR1 MGHRA and CDR2 YSYEKL. This CDR3 has 18 residues. J was trimmed by 4 bases and V by 0 bases; bases with no gene match: 6. The CDR3 DNA sequence: TGCGCCAGCAGCCAAGATGAAAGGACTAGCGGGGGGCCAGATACGCAGTATTTT. Its protein product is CASSQDERTSGGPDTQYF.

This chain uses TRBV21-1 with TRBJ1-2; TRBD1 reflects the table's D call only, with no check against the DNA. TRBV21-1 is shown as a pseudogene. CDR3 size: 15 residues. The CDR3 coding sequence is TGTGCCAGCAGCACCAGACAGGGGGAGGACTATGGCTACACCTTC. It translates to CASSTRQGEDYGYTF.

This sequence joins TRBV10-2 and TRBJ2-7, with 9 nucleotides matching TRBD1. The germline V gene has CDR1 WSHSY and CDR2 SAAADI. The CDR3 loop spans 14 amino acids. Trimming removed 3 bases from V and 3 bases from J; junction bases left unmatched: 3. CDR3 sequence reads: CASSDTGGYYEQYF. The DNA of the CDR3 is TGCGCCAGCAGTGATACAGGGGGCTACTACGAGCAGTACTTC.

The chain uses TRBV5-5 and TRBJ1-2, with no clear D. The CDR3 runs to 16 residues. The ends were cut back, 0 bases at V and 6 bases at J, with 18 bases in the middle. Germline V CDR1 and CDR2: SGHKS, YYEKEE (reference sequence). CDR3 DNA: TGTGCCAGCAGCTTGGAGGCATGGGGAGGCGCCGATGGCTACACCTTC. This encodes CASSLEAWGGADGYTF.

V is TRBV10-1 and J is TRBJ1-2; a possible D gene is TRBD1 (6 bases). V gave up 4 bases and J gave up 8 bases, with 8 bases separating them. The CDR3 totals 11 residues. Per germline, CDR1 WNHNN and CDR2 SYGVQD (reference sequence). Here the CDR3 reads CASSAGEGYTF. The CDR3 DNA reads as TGCGCCAGCAGTGCAGGGGAAGGCTACACCTTC.

The chain employs TRBV28 and TRBJ2-7, with no clear D. The germline CDR1 and CDR2 sequences are MDHEN and SYDVKM. The CDR3 is made up of 12 amino acids. The V and J ends lost 2 bases and 4 bases respectively, with 6 bases between them. The DNA of the CDR3 is TGTGCCAGCAGTTTAGTCGGGTACGAGCAGTACTTC. Translating gives CASSLVGYEQYF.